What follows describes a single T cell receptor beta chain. Profiled with immunoSEQ multiplex PCR; TCRdb holds only in-frame clones, not every one. This sample yields about 300,000 clones, of which more than 75% are seen a single time; over 1% belongs to the top ten. These data belong to a study of blood T cell repertoires in COVID-19. Study-wide context: Collection of acute and convalescent COVID-19 samples took place in the United States, Italy and Spain.

This clonotype was obtained from a man aged 65 to 79 with acute or convalescent COVID-19. The specimen sequenced was peripheral blood.

The CDR3 region has the DNA TGTGCCAGCAGCGTAGCTACAGGGTCGGCCTACGAGCAGTACTTC. This codes for CASSVATGSAYEQYF. The chain employs TRBV9 and TRBJ2-7; D perhaps matches TRBD1 (6 bases). In germline, CDR1 is SGDLS, CDR2 YYNGEE. V was trimmed by 0 bases and J by 2 bases, leaving 12 bases between them. CDR3 length equals 15 residues.